The source of this TCR beta chain is a study of cytomegalovirus exposure and HLA in healthy donors. The PCR was carried out with 60 Vbeta primers and 13 Jbeta primers. Libraries were prepared by immunoSEQ multiplex PCR; TCRdb keeps only in-frame clonotypes and omits some of them. The profile shows about 130,000 clones, 77% of them singletons. The CDR3 has 15 amino acids. CDR1 and CDR2 from the germline V gene are MNHNS and SASEGT. Material: PBMCs. The receptor's source is a woman aged 35 to 49 in good health and CMV-seropositive. The chain carries TRBV6-1 and TRBJ2-5, with 9 bases fitting TRBD2. The J call is in doubt because the DNA end fits TRBJ2-7 better. The CDR3 coding sequence is TGTGCCAGCATCGAACGGCTAGCGGGACACGGCGAGCAGTACTTC. This codes for CASIERLAGHGEQYF.